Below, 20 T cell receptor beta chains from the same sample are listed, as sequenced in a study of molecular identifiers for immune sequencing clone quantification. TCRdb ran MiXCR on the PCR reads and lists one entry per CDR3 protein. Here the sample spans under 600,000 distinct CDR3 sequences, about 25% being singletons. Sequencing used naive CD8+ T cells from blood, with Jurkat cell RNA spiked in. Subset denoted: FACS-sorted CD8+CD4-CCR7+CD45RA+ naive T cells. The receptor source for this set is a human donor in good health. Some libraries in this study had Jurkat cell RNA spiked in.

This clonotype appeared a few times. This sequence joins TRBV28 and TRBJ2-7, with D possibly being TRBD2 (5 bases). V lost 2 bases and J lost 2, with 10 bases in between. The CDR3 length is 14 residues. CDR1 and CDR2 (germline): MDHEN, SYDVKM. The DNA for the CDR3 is TGTGCCAGCAGTTTACACGGAGGCCCCTACGAGCAGTACTTC. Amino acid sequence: CASSLHGGPYEQYF.

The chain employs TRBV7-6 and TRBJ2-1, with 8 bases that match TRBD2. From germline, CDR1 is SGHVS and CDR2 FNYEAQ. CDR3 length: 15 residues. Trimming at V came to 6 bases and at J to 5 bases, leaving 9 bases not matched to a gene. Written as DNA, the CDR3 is TGTGCCAGCAGAGCCGGGACTAGGCTCGACAATGAGCAGTTCTTC. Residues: CASRAGTRLDNEQFF.

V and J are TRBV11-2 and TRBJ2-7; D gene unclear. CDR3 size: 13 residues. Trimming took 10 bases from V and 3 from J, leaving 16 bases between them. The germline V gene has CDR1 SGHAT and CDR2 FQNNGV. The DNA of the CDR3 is TGTGCCATCAAGGTACCGGGTCACTACGAGCAGTACTTC. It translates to CAIKVPGHYEQYF.

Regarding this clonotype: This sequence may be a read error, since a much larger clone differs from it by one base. In DNA form, the CDR3 reads TGTGCCAGCAGTGACTCGCATTGCTCTAGCACAGATACGCAGTATTTT. This gives the protein CASSDSHCSSTDTQYF. This chain links TRBV6-4 with TRBJ2-3; no firm D call. V was shortened by 0 bases and J by 0 bases, with 10 bases between the two germline ends. The V gene's germline CDR1 is MRHNA and CDR2 SNTAGT. The CDR3 contains 16 residues.

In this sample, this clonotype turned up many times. As DNA, the CDR3 is TGTGCCAGCAGTTTAGCGGAGAACACCGGGGAGCTGTTTTTT. Its translation: CASSLAENTGELFF. The V call is TRBV27, the J call TRBJ2-2; unclear D gene. The V and J ends lost 2 bases and 1 base respectively, with 5 bases between them. This CDR3 has 14 residues. Germline V gene sequence: CDR1 MNHEY, CDR2 SMNVEV (reference sequence).

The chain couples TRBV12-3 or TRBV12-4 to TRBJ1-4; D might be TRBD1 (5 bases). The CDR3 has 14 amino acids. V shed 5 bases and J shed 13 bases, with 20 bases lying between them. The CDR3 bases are TGTGCCAGCAGTCCCCCAGGGTTCGGTGAATCACTGTTTTTT. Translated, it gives CASSPPGFGESLFF.

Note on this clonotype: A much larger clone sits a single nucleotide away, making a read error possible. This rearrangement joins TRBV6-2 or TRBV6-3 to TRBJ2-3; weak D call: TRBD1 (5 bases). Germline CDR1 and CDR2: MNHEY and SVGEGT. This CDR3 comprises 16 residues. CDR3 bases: TGTGGCAGCAGTTACACCGACAGCGAAGCCACAGATACGCAGTATTTT. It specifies CGSSYTDSEATDTQYF.

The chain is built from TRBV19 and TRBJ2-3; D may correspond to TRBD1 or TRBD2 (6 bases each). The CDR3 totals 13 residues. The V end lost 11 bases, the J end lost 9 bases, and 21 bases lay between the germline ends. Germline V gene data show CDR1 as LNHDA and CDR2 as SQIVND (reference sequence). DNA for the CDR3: TGTGCCGGTGCCCTTTCGGGGGCGGGGACGCAGTATTTT. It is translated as CAGALSGAGTQYF.

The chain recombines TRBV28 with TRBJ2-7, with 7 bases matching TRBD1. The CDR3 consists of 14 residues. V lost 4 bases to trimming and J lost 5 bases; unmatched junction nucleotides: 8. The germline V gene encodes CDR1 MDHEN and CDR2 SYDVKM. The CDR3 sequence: CASSYRGNGNEQYF. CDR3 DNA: TGTGCCAGCAGTTACAGGGGCAACGGTAACGAGCAGTACTTC.

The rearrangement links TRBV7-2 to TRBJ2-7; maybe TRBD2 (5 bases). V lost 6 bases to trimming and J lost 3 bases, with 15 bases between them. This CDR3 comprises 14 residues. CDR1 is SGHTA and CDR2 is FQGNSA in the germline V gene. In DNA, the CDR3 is TGTGCCAGCAGTTCAGTAGTGGGAGTCTACGAGCAGTACTTC. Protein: CASSSVVGVYEQYF.

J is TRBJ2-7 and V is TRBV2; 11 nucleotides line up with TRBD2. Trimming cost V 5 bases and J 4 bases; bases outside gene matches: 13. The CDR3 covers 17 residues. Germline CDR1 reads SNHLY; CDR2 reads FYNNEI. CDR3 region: CASSQTSGRAGRYEQYF. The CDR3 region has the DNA TGTGCCAGCAGTCAAACTAGCGGGAGAGCGGGGCGGTACGAGCAGTACTTC.

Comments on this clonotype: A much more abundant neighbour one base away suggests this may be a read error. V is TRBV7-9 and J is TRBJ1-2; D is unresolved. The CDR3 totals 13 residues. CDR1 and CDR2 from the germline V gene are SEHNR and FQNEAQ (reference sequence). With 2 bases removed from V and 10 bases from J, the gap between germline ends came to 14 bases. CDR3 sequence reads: CASSLSTAWAYTF. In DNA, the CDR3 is TGTGCCAGCAGCTTAAGCACAGCTTGGGCCTACACCTTC.

The CDR3 coding sequence is TGTGCCAGCAGTGTGGGGGGGGCCCTCAATGAGCAGTTCTTC. Translation: CASSVGGALNEQFF. V gene TRBV14 combines with J gene TRBJ2-1; TRBD2 might be the D (7 bases). Trimming took off 6 bases at V and 6 bases at J, with 15 bases between the two ends. The germline V gene encodes CDR1 SGHDN and CDR2 FVKESK. The CDR3 extends over 14 amino acids.

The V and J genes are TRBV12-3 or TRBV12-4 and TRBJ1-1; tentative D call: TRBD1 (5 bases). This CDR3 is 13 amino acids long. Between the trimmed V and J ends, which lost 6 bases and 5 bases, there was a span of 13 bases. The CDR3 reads CASRFMGGTEAFF. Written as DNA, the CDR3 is TGTGCCAGCAGGTTTATGGGGGGTACTGAAGCTTTCTTT.

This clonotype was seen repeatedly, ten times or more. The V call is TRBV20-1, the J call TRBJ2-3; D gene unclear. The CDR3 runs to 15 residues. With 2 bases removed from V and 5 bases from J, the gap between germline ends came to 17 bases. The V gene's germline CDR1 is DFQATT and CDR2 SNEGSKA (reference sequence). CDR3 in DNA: TGCAGTGCTAGACCCCTGGGGATTCGCGGAGATACGCAGTATTTT. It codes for CSARPLGIRGDTQYF.

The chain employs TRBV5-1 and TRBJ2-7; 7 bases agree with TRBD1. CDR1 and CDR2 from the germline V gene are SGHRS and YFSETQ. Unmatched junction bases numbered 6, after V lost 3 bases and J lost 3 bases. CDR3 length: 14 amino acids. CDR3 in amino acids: CASSSSGTVYEQYF. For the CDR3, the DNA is TGCGCCAGCAGCTCCTCCGGGACAGTCTACGAGCAGTACTTC.

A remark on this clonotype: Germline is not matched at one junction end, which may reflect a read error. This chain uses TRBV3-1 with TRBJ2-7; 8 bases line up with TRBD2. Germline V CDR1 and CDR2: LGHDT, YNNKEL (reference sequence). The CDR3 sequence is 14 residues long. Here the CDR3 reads CASSTIAGPYERYF. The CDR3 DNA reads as TGTGCCAGCAGCACTATAGCGGGGCCCTACGAGCGGTACTTC.

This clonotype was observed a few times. The CDR3 DNA reads as TGTGCCAGCAGGTGGAGCGGGGGGCCTTACAATGAGCAGTTCTTC. Its translation: CASRWSGGPYNEQFF. V is TRBV12-3 or TRBV12-4 and J is TRBJ2-1, with TRBD2 identical over 9 bases. The CDR3 covers 15 residues. With V trimmed by 6 bases and J by 4 bases, 7 bases remained unmatched.

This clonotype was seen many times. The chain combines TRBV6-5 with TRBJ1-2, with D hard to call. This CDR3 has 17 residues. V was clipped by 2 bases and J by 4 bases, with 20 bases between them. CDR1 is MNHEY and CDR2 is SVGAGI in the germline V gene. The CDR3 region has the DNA TGTGCCAGCAGTTACGCAACAGACCATTGGAACTGCTATGGCTACACCTTC. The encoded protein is CASSYATDHWNCYGYTF.

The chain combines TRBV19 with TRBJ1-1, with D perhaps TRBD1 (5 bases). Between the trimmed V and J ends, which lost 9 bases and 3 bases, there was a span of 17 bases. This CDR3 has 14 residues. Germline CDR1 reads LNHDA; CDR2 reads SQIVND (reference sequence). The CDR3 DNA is TGTGCCAGCTACACCCATCCCAGGGACACTGAAGCTTTCTTT. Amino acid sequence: CASYTHPRDTEAFF.